The 8 T cell receptor beta chains presented below share a single source sample, sequenced in a study of blood T cells in healthy people across ages. Together with a sample-barcoded 5' primer, a J-beta primer mix was included in a second PCR lasting about 6 to 12 cycles. TCRdb redid the calling of the 5' RACE reads with MiXCR, one entry per CDR3 protein. The sample shows about 720,000 distinct CDR3 sequences, 25% of them seen only once. These data also formed part of another study, on T cells of mothers and their children.

Sequencing was done on a sample of blood. The receptors were sampled from a boy under 18 in good health.

The chain employs TRBV4-3 and TRBJ2-3; a weak D match, TRBD1 (5 bases). The germline V gene has CDR1 LGHNA and CDR2 YSLEER. The CDR3 totals 15 residues. Deletions cut 0 bases from V and 4 bases from J, with 11 bases between. CDR3 sequence: CASSQDSGMADTQYF. Here the CDR3 DNA reads TGCGCCAGCAGCCAAGATTCAGGGATGGCAGATACGCAGTATTTT.

This clonotype was observed a few times. The chain carries TRBV11-2 and TRBJ2-7; D possibly corresponds to TRBD1 (5 bases). Per germline, CDR1 SGHAT and CDR2 FQNNGV. Trimming cost V 5 bases and J 5 bases, with 13 bases left between them. The CDR3 sequence is 13 residues long. CDR3 sequence (DNA): TGTGCCAGCAGCCCAGGCAGGGCTAACGAGCAGTACTTC. Amino acids: CASSPGRANEQYF.

The chain is built from TRBV6-2 or TRBV6-3 and TRBJ2-5, with TRBD2 as a possible D gene (6 bases). V dropped 0 bases and J dropped 2 bases, with 13 bases sitting between them. CDR1 is MNHEY and CDR2 is SVGEGT in the germline V gene. This CDR3 is built from 16 residues. CDR3: CASSYSAGLAQETQYF. The DNA of the CDR3 is TGTGCCAGCAGTTACTCGGCGGGGCTAGCGCAAGAGACCCAGTACTTC.

The chain has TRBV24-1 and TRBJ2-2; D unresolved. Germline assignment: CDR1 KGHDR and CDR2 SFDVKD. The CDR3 contains 12 residues. Trimming cost V 6 bases and J 3 bases, with 4 bases left between them. Here the CDR3 reads CATSQYTGELFF. The CDR3 DNA sequence: TGTGCCACCAGTCAGTACACCGGGGAGCTGTTTTTT.

This clonotype was detected a few times. The V call is TRBV2, the J call TRBJ2-7, with D perhaps matching TRBD1 (6 bases). V was trimmed by 5 bases and J by 0 bases, leaving 14 bases between them. Germline CDR1 reads SNHLY; CDR2 reads FYNNEI. This CDR3 contains 15 residues. The CDR3 DNA follows: TGTGCCAGCAGTAGGACAGACTACACCTCCTACGAGCAGTACTTC. Protein product: CASSRTDYTSYEQYF.

The chain employs TRBV11-2 and TRBJ2-5, with D tentatively TRBD1 (5 bases). This CDR3 has 15 amino acids. Germline-derived CDR1 and CDR2 are SGHAT and FQNNGV. Trimming pared 5 bases from V and 4 bases from J, leaving 17 bases between. CDR3 bases: TGTGCCAGCAGCCTCCAGGGAAAGGGTGGAGAGACCCAGTACTTC. Protein sequence: CASSLQGKGGETQYF.

The V and J genes are TRBV7-8 and TRBJ2-5; 7 bases are a match to TRBD2. Judging by the DNA end, TRBJ2-7 fits better; the J call may be wrong. The CDR3 is 14 amino acids. CDR1 SGHVS and CDR2 FQNEAQ come from the germline V gene. CDR3 DNA sequence: TGTGCCAGCAGTCAGAGGGAGGGGACCTACGAGCAGTACTTC. It encodes CASSQREGTYEQYF.

This clonotype was counted between two and nine times. This chain connects TRBV28 to TRBJ2-7; D gene uncertain. Germline V gives CDR1 MDHEN, CDR2 SYDVKM. CDR3 length equals 13 residues. Between the trimmed V and J ends, which lost 4 bases and 6 bases, there was a span of 13 bases. CDR3 sequence: CASSSPSLGEQYF. In DNA form, the CDR3 reads TGTGCCAGCAGTTCCCCATCACTGGGCGAGCAGTACTTC.